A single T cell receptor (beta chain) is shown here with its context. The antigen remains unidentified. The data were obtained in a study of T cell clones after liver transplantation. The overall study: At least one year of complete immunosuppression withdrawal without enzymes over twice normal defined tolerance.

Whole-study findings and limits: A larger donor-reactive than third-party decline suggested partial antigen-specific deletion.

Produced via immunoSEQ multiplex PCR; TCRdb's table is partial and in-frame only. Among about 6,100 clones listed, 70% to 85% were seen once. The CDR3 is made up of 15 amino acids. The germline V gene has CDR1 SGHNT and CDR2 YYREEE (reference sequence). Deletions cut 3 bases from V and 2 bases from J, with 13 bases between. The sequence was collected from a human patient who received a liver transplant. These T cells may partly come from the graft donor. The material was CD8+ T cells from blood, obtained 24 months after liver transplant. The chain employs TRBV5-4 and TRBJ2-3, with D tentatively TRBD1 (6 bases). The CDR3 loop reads CASSSGQTSTDTQYF. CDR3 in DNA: TGTGCCAGCAGCTCCGGACAGACCTCCACAGATACGCAGTATTTT. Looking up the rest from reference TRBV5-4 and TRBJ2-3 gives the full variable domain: ETGVTQSPTHLIKTRGQQVTLRCSSQSGHNTVSWYQQALGQGPQFIFQYYREEENGRGNFPPRFSGLQFPNYSSELNVNALELDDSALYLCASSSGQTSTDTQYFGPGTRLTVL.